The source of this T cell receptor (beta chain) is a study of blood T cell repertoires in COVID-19 (dated by TCRdb to the early 2020s). Regarding the complete study: Collaborator samples came from the United States, Italy and Spain and covered acute and convalescent phases of COVID-19. The material from the prospective study consisted of cDNA or gDNA derived from T cells, B-cell-depleted T cells, or PBMCs. Deeply sampled blood TCRbeta repertoires from subjects exposed to, actively infected with, or recovered from COVID-19 were included in the dataset. The repertoires were made available in a free public database intended to serve as a resource for research on the immune response to SARS-CoV-2. The samples were drawn from the first 160 participants of the ongoing ImmuneRACE study and from 950 to 1,500 subjects provided by 6 global collaborators. Nearly every sample came with metadata listing a de-identified subject ID, COVID-19 status, age in years and sex. HLA class I and class II types, where available, came from metadata supplied by the sample provider rather than from assay-based typing. Broad study findings and their caveats: The quantity of clinical and demographic metadata differed by source and by participant and was supplied without curation.

TCRbeta CDR3 regions were amplified from genomic DNA by means of the immunoSEQ Assay, a bias-controlled multiplex PCR. The paper's data handling went like this. Within the assay, amplification of reference gene primers was used to estimate how many nucleated cells each sample contained. To quantify the absolute abundance of each unique TCRbeta CDR3 rearrangement, sequence reads were collapsed and filtered. For each sample, productive Simpson clonality was calculated as the square root of Simpson's diversity index over productive rearrangements. TCRdb holds this immuneACCESS table with in-frame rearrangements only. Some clones are missing; in checked studies, unresolved V genes explain under half, and the rest has no known cause. V and J calls and clone size come straight from that table; D and trimming were deduced from the DNA. The table for this sample lists 200,000 to 250,000 clones; approximately 88% of them were counted only once. The top ten clones comprise about 2.5% of the sample.

In the prospective study, participants were roughly 18 to 95 years old, resided in approximately 25 geographic areas of the United States, and were enrolled through a virtual design. In the prospective study, participants were assigned to cohorts based on the clinical history participants reported in a screening survey and a study questionnaire. In the prospective study, whole blood, serum and a nasopharyngeal or oropharyngeal swab were collected from each participant by mobile phlebotomists. Participants in the prospective study had the option to provide additional blood draws and questionnaires over a roughly two-month period. Before DNA extraction, prospective study blood samples were shipped either frozen or at room temperature. V is pared back by 1 base and J by 10 bases, with 13 bases lying between the germline termini. As encoded in the germline V gene, CDR1 is LGHNA while CDR2 is YSLEER. From cysteine to phenylalanine, the CDR3 is 14 amino acids long. Solely the CDR3 DNA is kept, with 42 bases framed from the first base.

Notes on this clone: Its antigen is currently not known. Base qualities are not provided; no much larger clone lies one nucleotide away.

Material: PBMCs or T cells enriched from blood (not recorded which). This TCR was sampled from a young woman with acute COVID-19. The V and J genes are TRBV4-3 and TRBJ1-4; the D gene is possibly TRBD1, with 5 bases matching. The CDR3 corresponds to CASSQAGREGKLFF. The sequence in DNA is TGCGCCAGCAGCCAAGCTGGCAGGGAGGGAAAACTGTTTTTT.